Presented here are 14 T cell receptor beta chains from one specimen sequenced in a study of beta chain features in type 1 diabetes. Study results and caveats: Type 1 diabetes patients had moderately but significantly shorter TCRB CDR3s in all four CD4+ subsets.

These TCRs' antigens remain unknown. The entirety of the isolated RNA underwent reverse transcription, so expressed TCRB transcripts were sequenced. The repertoire was sequenced with immunoSEQ multiplex PCR; TCRdb's copy has only in-frame clones and lacks some. The sample shows 300,000 to 350,000 clones, roughly 14% of them seen only once. What was sequenced was naive CD4+ T cells from blood. The origin of the receptors is a woman aged 18-29 years with type 1 diabetes.

The V gene is TRBV20-1, the J gene TRBJ2-1, with D perhaps matching TRBD1 (6 bases). This CDR3 is 10 amino acids long. Trimming cost V 7 bases and J 8 bases, with 9 bases left between them. Germline V gene lookup returns CDR1 DFQATT and CDR2 SNEGSKA (reference sequence). The CDR3 protein is CSVKGDEQFF. Written as DNA, the CDR3 is TGCAGTGTTAAGGGGGATGAGCAGTTCTTC.

This clone was detected a few times. The rearrangement joins TRBV9 to TRBJ2-1, with D perhaps matching TRBD2 (5 bases). Germline assignment: CDR1 SGDLS and CDR2 YYNGEE. Trimming left V 2 bases short and J 4 bases short, with 10 bases between. The CDR3 spans 14 residues. The CDR3 is CASSVTEVYNEQFF. CDR3 nucleotide sequence: TGTGCCAGCAGCGTCACGGAGGTTTACAATGAGCAGTTCTTC.

This clone was seen a handful of times. The chain has TRBV12-5 and TRBJ2-1; 10 nucleotides line up with TRBD2. V gave up 3 bases and J gave up 9 bases; unmatched junction bases: 8. The CDR3 has 15 amino acids. Germline assignment: CDR1 LGHNT and CDR2 FRNRAP. In nucleotides, the CDR3 is TGTGCTAGTGGTTTAACCAGCGGGAGGGGAAGTGAGCAGTTCTTC. Protein sequence: CASGLTSGRGSEQFF.

The rearrangement joins TRBV6-5 to TRBJ1-1; tentatively, D is TRBD1 (6 bases). Trimming cost V 6 bases and J 1 base, with 15 bases left between them. CDR1 and CDR2 from the germline V gene are MNHEY and SVGAGI. CDR3 size: 15 residues. As DNA, the CDR3 is TGTGCCAGCAGGACCCACAGGGCTGGGAACACTGAAGCTTTCTTT. Protein: CASRTHRAGNTEAFF.

The CDR3 here is CASSRGLRYYNEQFF. The CDR3 region has the DNA TGTGCCAGCAGCCGCGGACTAAGATATTACAATGAGCAGTTCTTC. This chain links TRBV14 with TRBJ2-1; D may be TRBD2 (6 bases). The ends were cut back, 4 bases at V and 4 bases at J, with 14 bases in the middle. Germline values: CDR1 SGHDN, CDR2 FVKESK. The CDR3 spans 15 residues.

The J gene is TRBJ2-7, the V gene TRBV28, with 7 bases matching TRBD2. With V trimmed by 7 bases and J by 0 bases, 6 bases remained unmatched. CDR1 is MDHEN and CDR2 is SYDVKM in the germline V gene. The CDR3 consists of 14 residues. This CDR3 is CASKSGGSSYEQYF. DNA of the CDR3: TGTGCCAGCAAATCGGGCGGGAGCTCCTACGAGCAGTACTTC.

This clone has a handful of counts. This chain uses TRBV4-2 with TRBJ2-1; TRBD2 aligns across 8 bases. Germline V gives CDR1 LGHNA, CDR2 YNFKEQ. The CDR3 length is 17 residues. The V gene end was trimmed by 4 bases and the J gene end by 0 bases; junction bases not matched to a gene: 8. The CDR3 spells CASSPEGSGSSYNEQFF. CDR3 in DNA: TGTGCCAGCAGCCCGGAGGGAAGCGGGAGCTCCTACAATGAGCAGTTCTTC.

This clone occurred a few times. Additional DNA sequences in this sample encode the identical CDR3. The chain links TRBV5-1 to TRBJ2-1, with 8 bases lining up with TRBD2. Trimming at V came to 1 base and at J to 0 bases, leaving 3 bases not matched to a gene. CDR3 length: 16 residues. Germline V CDR1 and CDR2: SGHRS, YFSETQ. CDR3 nucleotides: TGCGCCAGCAGCTTGACGAGCGGGAGCTCCTACAATGAGCAGTTCTTC. It yields the protein CASSLTSGSSYNEQFF. The variable domain in full, with the rest retrieved from reference TRBV5-1 and TRBJ2-1, is KAGVTQTPRYLIKTRGQQVTLSCSPISGHRSVSWYQQTPGQGLQFLFEYFSETQRNKGNFPGRFSGRQFSNSRSEMNVSTLELGDSALYLCASSLTSGSSYNEQFFGPGTRLTVL.

This rearrangement joins TRBV6-1 to TRBJ2-7; 8 nucleotides align to TRBD1. The CDR3 has 17 residues. The junction had 12 bases not matched to a gene; V was cut back by 1 base and J by 4 bases. Germline values: CDR1 MNHNS, CDR2 SASEGT. The CDR3 protein is CASSEEGLAGGWYEQYF. In DNA form, the CDR3 reads TGTGCCAGCAGTGAAGAGGGGCTCGCAGGGGGCTGGTACGAGCAGTACTTC.

This clone was observed a few times. The chain links TRBV7-9 to TRBJ2-7; weak D call: TRBD2 (6 bases). The germline gives CDR1 SEHNR, CDR2 FQNEAQ (reference sequence). This CDR3 is built from 15 residues. Trimming left V 3 bases short and J 2 bases short, with 14 bases between. The CDR3 nucleotides are TGTGCCAGCAGCTTCCGGGACTCTATAACCTACGAGCAGTACTTC. It is translated as CASSFRDSITYEQYF.

This clone occurred a few times. The chain recombines TRBV11-2 with TRBJ2-4; 10 bases are a match to TRBD1. Trimming removed 7 bases from V and 1 base from J; junction bases left unmatched: 16. This CDR3 region has 19 residues. Germline-derived CDR1 and CDR2 are SGHAT and FQNNGV. The CDR3 is CASTSFRTGGYRAKNIQYF. The DNA for the CDR3 is TGTGCCAGCACCTCCTTTAGGACAGGGGGTTATCGGGCCAAAAACATTCAGTACTTC.

Only a few counts were recorded for this clone. The chain joins TRBV9 to TRBJ1-5; 8 nucleotides align to TRBD1. Per germline, CDR1 SGDLS and CDR2 YYNGEE. The CDR3 loop spans 15 amino acids. With V trimmed by 0 bases and J by 6 bases, 5 bases remained unmatched. CDR3 sequence: CASSVDSGGVQPQHF. CDR3 sequence (DNA): TGTGCCAGCAGCGTAGACTCAGGGGGCGTTCAGCCCCAGCATTTT. Looking up the rest from reference TRBV9 and TRBJ1-5 gives the full variable domain: DSGVTQTPKHLITATGQRVTLRCSPRSGDLSVYWYQQSLDQGLQFLIQYYNGEERAKGNILERFSAQQFPDLHSELNLSSLELGDSALYFCASSVDSGGVQPQHFGDGTRLSIL.

This chain connects TRBV4-2 to TRBJ2-2, with 7 nucleotides matching TRBD2. V was pared by 1 base and J by 1 base, with 0 bases of the junction left unmatched. This CDR3 spans 15 amino acids. CDR1 and CDR2 from the germline V gene are LGHNA and YNFKEQ. The CDR3 nucleotides are TGTGCCAGCAGCCAAGGCGGGGGGAACACCGGGGAGCTGTTTTTT. Residues: CASSQGGGNTGELFF.

The rearrangement links TRBV20-1 to TRBJ2-1; no clear D gene. Germline V gives CDR1 DFQATT, CDR2 SNEGSKA (reference sequence). V was pared by 4 bases and J by 7 bases, with 8 bases between. The CDR3 is 11 residues long. DNA of the CDR3: TGCAGTGCTAACCGTCGGAATGAGCAGTTCTTC. Its translation: CSANRRNEQFF.